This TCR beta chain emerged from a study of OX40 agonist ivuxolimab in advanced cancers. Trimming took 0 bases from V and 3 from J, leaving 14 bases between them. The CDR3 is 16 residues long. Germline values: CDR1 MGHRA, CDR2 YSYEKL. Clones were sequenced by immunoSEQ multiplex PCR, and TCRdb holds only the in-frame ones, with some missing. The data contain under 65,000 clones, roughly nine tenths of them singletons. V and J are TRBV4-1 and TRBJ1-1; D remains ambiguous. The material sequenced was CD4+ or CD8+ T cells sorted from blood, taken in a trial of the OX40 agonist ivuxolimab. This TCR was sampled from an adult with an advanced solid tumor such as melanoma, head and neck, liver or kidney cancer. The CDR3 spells CASSQEPFSRDTEAFF. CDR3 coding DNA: TGCGCCAGCAGCCAAGAACCCTTCAGTCGGGACACTGAAGCTTTCTTT.